This record concerns one T cell receptor (beta chain) sequence. Antigen: not known. The data originate from a study of radiotherapy plus CTLA-4 blockade in lung cancer. Across the whole study: Patients showed objective responses in 18% of cases, and disease control was achieved by less than 35%. Study-level findings and limits: The authors reported that early blood T cell clone dynamics, with interferon-beta, best predicted response. Once radiotherapy plus ipilimumab had been given, TCR clones derived from tumor expanded in blood.

This table comes from immunoSEQ multiplex PCR, and its TCRdb copy is limited to in-frame clones, with some not included. This sample has about 110,000 clones; about 84% occur once, and the top ten carry over 2%. Patients had chemo-refractory metastatic non-small-cell lung cancer and received focal radiation plus CTLA-4 blockade that used ipilimumab. The CDR3 has 13 amino acids. Germline V gene sequence: CDR1 SNHLY, CDR2 FYNNEI. Between the trimmed V and J ends, which lost 3 bases and 1 base, there was a span of 6 bases. Here the sequenced sample was peripheral blood, taken from a patient treated with radiotherapy plus ipilimumab. The genes are TRBV2 and TRBJ2-5; no reliable D call. This clonotype originated in a human donor with non-small cell lung cancer that progressed on radiotherapy plus ipilimumab. Some clones in this sample may be carry-over from other donors' samples. CDR3 nucleotides: TGTGCCAGCAGTGACTTAGCCCAAGAGACCCAGTACTTC. The encoded protein is CASSDLAQETQYF.